This T cell receptor beta chain was retrieved from a study of technical replicates of blood from four donors. The repertoire was sequenced with immunoSEQ multiplex PCR; TCRdb's copy has only in-frame clones and lacks some. Among more than 90,000 clones listed, about 95% were seen once. The CDR3 runs 15 residues. J gave up 2 bases and V 5 bases, and 5 bases lay outside the gene matches. CDR1 and CDR2 (germline): SGHAT, FQNNGV. Sequencing input: T cells isolated from PBMCs. This sequence was found in a human donor in good health. The chain couples TRBV11-2 to TRBJ2-3; TRBD1 agrees at 9 bases. The CDR3 sequence: CASSLGQGHTDTQYF. Written as DNA, the CDR3 is TGTGCCAGCAGCCTAGGACAGGGGCACACAGATACGCAGTATTTT.